The sequence of this T cell receptor (beta chain) was determined in a study of OX40 agonist ivuxolimab in advanced cancers. Turning to the study itself: An anti-OX40 (CD134) antibody with agonistic activity, ivuxolimab, was administered to patients.

Remarks on this clone: Its antigen remains unidentified.

Points from the study as a whole: Dosing at 0.1 to 3.0 mg/kg was accompanied by clonal expansion of CD4+ and CD8+ blood T cells by week 6.

Researchers took blood at baseline, on cycle 4 day 1, and on cycle 7 day 1. Some clones are missing from TCRdb's copy, which holds only in-frame ones; the method was immunoSEQ multiplex PCR. This sample carries 65,000 or so clones, roughly 80% of them seen once, and the ten largest clones take roughly 5.2%. Germline loops: CDR1 SGHRS, CDR2 YFSETQ. This CDR3 contains 16 residues. Trimming removed 0 bases at V and 5 bases at J, with 18 bases between. The source material was CD4+ or CD8+ T cells sorted from blood, sampled in a trial of the OX40 agonist ivuxolimab. The chain couples TRBV5-1 to TRBJ2-7; maybe TRBD1 (7 bases). The TCR comes from an adult with an advanced solid tumor such as melanoma, head and neck, liver or kidney cancer. The CDR3 spells CASSLVGQRPSDEQYF. CDR3 nucleotide sequence: TGCGCCAGCAGCTTGGTGGGACAGAGGCCTAGCGACGAGCAGTACTTC.